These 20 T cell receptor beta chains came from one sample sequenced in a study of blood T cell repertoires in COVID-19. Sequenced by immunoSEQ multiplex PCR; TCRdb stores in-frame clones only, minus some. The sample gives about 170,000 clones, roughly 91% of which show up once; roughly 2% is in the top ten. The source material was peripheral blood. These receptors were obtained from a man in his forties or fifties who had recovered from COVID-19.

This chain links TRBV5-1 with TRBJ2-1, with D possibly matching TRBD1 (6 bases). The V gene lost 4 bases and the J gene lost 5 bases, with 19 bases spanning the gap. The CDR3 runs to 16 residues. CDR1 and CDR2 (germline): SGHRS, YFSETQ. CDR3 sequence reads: CASSQMGAGPDNEQFF. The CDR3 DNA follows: TGCGCCAGCAGCCAAATGGGGGCAGGCCCTGACAATGAGCAGTTCTTC. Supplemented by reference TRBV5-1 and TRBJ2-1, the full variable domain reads KAGVTQTPRYLIKTRGQQVTLSCSPISGHRSVSWYQQTPGQGLQFLFEYFSETQRNKGNFPGRFSGRQFSNSRSEMNVSTLELGDSALYLCASSQMGAGPDNEQFFGPGTRLTVL.

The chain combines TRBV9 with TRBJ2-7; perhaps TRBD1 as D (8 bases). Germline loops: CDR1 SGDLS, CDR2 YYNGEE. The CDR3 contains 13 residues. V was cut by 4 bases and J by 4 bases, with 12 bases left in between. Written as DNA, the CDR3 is TGTGCCAGCAGCATACAGGGGGGGTACGAGCAGTACTTC. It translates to CASSIQGGYEQYF.

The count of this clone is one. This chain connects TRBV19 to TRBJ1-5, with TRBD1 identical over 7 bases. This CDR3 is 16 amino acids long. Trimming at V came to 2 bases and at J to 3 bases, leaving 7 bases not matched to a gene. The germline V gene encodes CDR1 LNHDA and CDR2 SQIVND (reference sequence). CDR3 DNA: TGTGCCAGTAGTATAAAACAGGGGCGTATCAATCAGCCCCAGCATTTT. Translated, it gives CASSIKQGRINQPQHF.

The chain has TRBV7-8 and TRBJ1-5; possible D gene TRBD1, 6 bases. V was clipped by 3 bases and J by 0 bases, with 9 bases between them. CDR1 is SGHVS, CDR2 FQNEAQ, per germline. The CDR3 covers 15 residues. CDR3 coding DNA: TGTGCCAGCAGCTTGGGGACATATAGCAATCAGCCCCAGCATTTT. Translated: CASSLGTYSNQPQHF.

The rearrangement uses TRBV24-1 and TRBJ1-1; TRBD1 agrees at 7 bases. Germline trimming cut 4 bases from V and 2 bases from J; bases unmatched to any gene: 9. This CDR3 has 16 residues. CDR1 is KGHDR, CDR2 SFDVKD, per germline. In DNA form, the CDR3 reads TGTGCCACCAGTGAACGAACAGGGGCGGGAAACACTGAAGCTTTCTTT. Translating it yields CATSERTGAGNTEAFF.

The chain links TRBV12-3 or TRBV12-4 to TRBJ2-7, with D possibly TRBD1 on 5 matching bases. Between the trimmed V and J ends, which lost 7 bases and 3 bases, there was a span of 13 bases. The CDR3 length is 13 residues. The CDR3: CASKQDNGYEQYF. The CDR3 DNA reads TGTGCCAGCAAACAGGACAACGGCTACGAGCAGTACTTC.

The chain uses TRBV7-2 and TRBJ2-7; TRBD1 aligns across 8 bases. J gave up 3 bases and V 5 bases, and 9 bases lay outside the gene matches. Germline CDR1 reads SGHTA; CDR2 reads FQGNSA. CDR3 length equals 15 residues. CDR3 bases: TGTGCCAGCAGCGCGGGTGGGGACAGGCACTACGAGCAGTACTTC. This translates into CASSAGGDRHYEQYF. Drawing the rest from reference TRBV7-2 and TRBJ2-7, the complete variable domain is GAGVSQSPSNKVTEKGKDVELRCDPISGHTALYWYRQSLGQGLEFLIYFQGNSAPDKSGLPSDRFSAERTGGSVSTLTIQRTQQEDSAVYLCASSAGGDRHYEQYFGPGTRLTVT.

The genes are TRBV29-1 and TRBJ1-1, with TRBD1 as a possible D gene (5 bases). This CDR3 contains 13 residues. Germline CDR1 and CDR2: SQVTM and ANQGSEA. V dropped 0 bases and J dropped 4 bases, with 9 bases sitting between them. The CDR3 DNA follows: TGCAGCGTTGAAGATTCGGGGGTCACTGAAGCTTTCTTT. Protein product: CSVEDSGVTEAFF.

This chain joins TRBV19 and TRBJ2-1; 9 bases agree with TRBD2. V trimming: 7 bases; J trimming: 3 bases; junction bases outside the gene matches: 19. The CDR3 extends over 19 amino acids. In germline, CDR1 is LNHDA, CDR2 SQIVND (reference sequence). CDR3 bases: TGTGCCAGTACCCACTCTCGGCGGCGGGGGGGCTTAGGCTACAATGAGCAGTTCTTC. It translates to CASTHSRRRGGLGYNEQFF.

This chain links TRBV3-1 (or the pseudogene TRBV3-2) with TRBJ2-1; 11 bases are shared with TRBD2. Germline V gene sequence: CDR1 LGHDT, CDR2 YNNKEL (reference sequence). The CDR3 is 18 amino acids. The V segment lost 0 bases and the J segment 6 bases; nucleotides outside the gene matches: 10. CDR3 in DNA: TGTGCCAGCAGCCAAGATAAAGTACTAGCGGGAGCTTCCAATGAGCAGTTCTTC. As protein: CASSQDKVLAGASNEQFF.

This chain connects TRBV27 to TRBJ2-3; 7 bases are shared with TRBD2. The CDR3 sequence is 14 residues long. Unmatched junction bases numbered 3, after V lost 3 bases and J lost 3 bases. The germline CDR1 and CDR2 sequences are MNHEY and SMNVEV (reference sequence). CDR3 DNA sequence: TGTGCCAGCAGTTTTGGGGGGGGGACAGATACGCAGTATTTT. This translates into CASSFGGGTDTQYF.

The CDR3 region has the DNA TGTGCCAGCAGCCCCCGGACTAGCGGGAGCAATGAGCAGTTCTTC. Translation: CASSPRTSGSNEQFF. This chain joins TRBV9 and TRBJ2-1; TRBD2 aligns across 13 bases. The CDR3 has 15 amino acids. CDR1 and CDR2 from the germline V gene are SGDLS and YYNGEE. V dropped 4 bases and J dropped 6; count of bases not matched to a gene: 4.

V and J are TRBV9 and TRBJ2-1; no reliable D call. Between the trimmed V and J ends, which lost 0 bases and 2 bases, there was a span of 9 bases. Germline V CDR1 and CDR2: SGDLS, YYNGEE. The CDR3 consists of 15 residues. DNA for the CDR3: TGTGCCAGCAGCGTAGGGCAGAACCCCTACAATGAGCAGTTCTTC. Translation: CASSVGQNPYNEQFF.

The CDR3 DNA reads TGTGCCAGCAGCTTAGAACCTACGGCAGGTGCCGGGGCCAACGTCCTGACTTTC. Translation gives CASSLEPTAGAGANVLTF. This sequence joins TRBV7-6 and TRBJ2-6; no firm D call. CDR1 is SGHVS, CDR2 FNYEAQ, per germline. This CDR3 spans 18 amino acids. Trimming shortened V by 1 base and J by 4 bases, and 17 bases separated the two germline ends.

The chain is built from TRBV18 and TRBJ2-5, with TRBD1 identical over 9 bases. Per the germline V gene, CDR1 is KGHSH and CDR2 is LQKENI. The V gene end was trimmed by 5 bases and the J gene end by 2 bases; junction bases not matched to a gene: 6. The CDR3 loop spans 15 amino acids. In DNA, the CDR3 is TGTGCCAGCTCAGCCCGGGACAGGGTACAAGAGACCCAGTACTTC. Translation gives CASSARDRVQETQYF.

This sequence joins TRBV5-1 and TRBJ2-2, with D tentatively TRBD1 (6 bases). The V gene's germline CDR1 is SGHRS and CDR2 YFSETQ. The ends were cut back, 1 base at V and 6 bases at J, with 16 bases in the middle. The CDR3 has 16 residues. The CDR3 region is CASSLLRGDSAGELFF. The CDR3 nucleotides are TGCGCCAGCAGCTTGCTCAGGGGTGATTCCGCCGGGGAGCTGTTTTTT.

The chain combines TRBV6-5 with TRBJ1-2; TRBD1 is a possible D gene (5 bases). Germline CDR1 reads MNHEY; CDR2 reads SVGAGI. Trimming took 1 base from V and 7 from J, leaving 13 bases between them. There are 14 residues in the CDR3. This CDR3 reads CASSYFGAPGGYTF. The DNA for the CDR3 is TGTGCCAGCAGTTACTTTGGGGCCCCCGGTGGCTACACCTTC.

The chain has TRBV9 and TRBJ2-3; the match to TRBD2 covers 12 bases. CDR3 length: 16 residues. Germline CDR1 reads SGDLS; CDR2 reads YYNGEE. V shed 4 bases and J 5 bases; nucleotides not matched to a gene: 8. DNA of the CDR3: TGTGCCAGCAGCTTAACTAGCGGGGGGACCTTAGATACGCAGTATTTT. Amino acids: CASSLTSGGTLDTQYF. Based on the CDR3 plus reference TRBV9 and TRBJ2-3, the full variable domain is DSGVTQTPKHLITATGQRVTLRCSPRSGDLSVYWYQQSLDQGLQFLIQYYNGEERAKGNILERFSAQQFPDLHSELNLSSLELGDSALYFCASSLTSGGTLDTQYFGPGTRLTVL.

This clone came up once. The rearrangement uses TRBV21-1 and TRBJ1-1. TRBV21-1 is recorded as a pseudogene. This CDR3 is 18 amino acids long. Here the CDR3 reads CASSKEGGVEYSSTEAFF. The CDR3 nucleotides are TGTGCCAGCAGCAAAGAGGGGGGGGTGGAATACAGTAGCACTGAAGCTTTCTTT.

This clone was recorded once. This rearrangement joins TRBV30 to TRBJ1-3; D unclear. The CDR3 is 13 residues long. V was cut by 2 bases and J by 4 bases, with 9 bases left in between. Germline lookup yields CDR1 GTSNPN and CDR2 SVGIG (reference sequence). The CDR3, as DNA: TGTGCCTGGAGTCTAGGACTGGGAAACACCATATATTTT. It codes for CAWSLGLGNTIYF.